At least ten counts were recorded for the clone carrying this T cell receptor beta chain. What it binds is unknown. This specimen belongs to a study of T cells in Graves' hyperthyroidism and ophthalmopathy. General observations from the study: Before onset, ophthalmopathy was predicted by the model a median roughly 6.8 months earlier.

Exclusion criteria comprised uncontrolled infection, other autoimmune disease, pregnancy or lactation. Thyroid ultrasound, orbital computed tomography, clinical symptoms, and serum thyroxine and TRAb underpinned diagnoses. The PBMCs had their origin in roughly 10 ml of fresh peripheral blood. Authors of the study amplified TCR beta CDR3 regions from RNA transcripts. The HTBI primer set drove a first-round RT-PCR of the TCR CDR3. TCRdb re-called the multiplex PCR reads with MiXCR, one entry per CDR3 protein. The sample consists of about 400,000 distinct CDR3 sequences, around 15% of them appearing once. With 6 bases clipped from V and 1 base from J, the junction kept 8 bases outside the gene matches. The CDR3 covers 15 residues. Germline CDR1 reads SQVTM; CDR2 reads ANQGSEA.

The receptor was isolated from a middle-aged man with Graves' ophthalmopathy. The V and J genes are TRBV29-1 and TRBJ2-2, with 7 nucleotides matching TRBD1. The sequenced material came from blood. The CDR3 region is CSVRDRDRNTGELFF. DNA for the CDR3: TGCAGCGTACGAGACAGGGATAGGAACACCGGGGAGCTGTTTTTT.